The clone carrying this T cell receptor (beta chain) was seen a handful of times. V was clipped by 3 bases and J by 8 bases, with 10 bases between them. CDR3 size: 13 residues. These data originate in a study of T cell responses to AZD1222 COVID-19 vaccine. Only in-frame clones appear in the TCRdb table, and some are missing; sequencing was by immunoSEQ multiplex PCR. Among about 100,000 clones listed, roughly 90% were seen once. The gene calls are TRBV12-3 or TRBV12-4 and TRBJ1-4; D gene uncertain. This material consisted of peripheral blood, taken on day 0 of AZD1222 vaccination. The TCR comes from an adult in good health. CDR3 amino acids: CASSFIGSEKLFF. CDR3 in DNA: TGTGCCAGCAGTTTCATAGGGAGCGAAAAACTGTTTTTT.